A single sample is the source of the 5 T cell receptor beta chains below, sequenced in a study of shared clonotypes between healthy human individuals. The table came from immunoSEQ multiplex PCR; TCRdb's copy has only in-frame clones and leaves some out. The sample lists nearly 750,000 clones, around 70% occurring once. Sequencing was performed on memory CD4+ T cells sorted from blood. The subset here: CD45RA-negative fraction. The receptors come from a woman in her thirties in good health.

The chain recombines TRBV30 with TRBJ1-2, with 12 nucleotides matching TRBD1. The junction had 15 bases not matched to a gene; V was cut back by 4 bases and J by 3 bases. CDR1 and CDR2 from the germline V gene are GTSNPN and SVGIG (reference sequence). This CDR3 spans 18 amino acids. CDR3 in amino acids: CAWKRHPGQGAVDYGYTF. The CDR3, as DNA: TGTGCCTGGAAACGACACCCGGGACAGGGGGCGGTCGACTATGGCTACACCTTC.

V and J are TRBV28 and TRBJ2-7; 7 bases map to TRBD1. CDR1 and CDR2 from the germline V gene are MDHEN and SYDVKM. V lost 6 bases and J lost 4; bases outside the gene matches: 15. This CDR3 contains 16 residues. CDR3 sequence reads: CASSRDSFPNIYEQYF. CDR3 DNA: TGTGCCAGCAGCCGGGACAGTTTCCCGAATATTTACGAGCAGTACTTC. Full variable domain (missing parts from reference TRBV28 and TRBJ2-7): DVKVTQSSRYLVKRTGEKVFLECVQDMDHENMFWYRQDPGLGLRLIYFSYDVKMKEKGDIPEGYSVSREKKERFSLILESASTNQTSMYLCASSRDSFPNIYEQYFGPGTRLTVT.

The chain uses TRBV5-6 and TRBJ2-4; D call uncertain. CDR3 length: 14 amino acids. From germline, CDR1 is SGHDT and CDR2 YYEEEE. Trimming took off 3 bases at V and 1 base at J, with 8 bases between the two ends. The CDR3 is CASSSTSAKNIQYF. As DNA, the CDR3 is TGTGCCAGCAGCTCAACCTCTGCCAAAAACATTCAGTACTTC.

This clone was seen repeatedly, ten times or more. The chain joins TRBV18 to TRBJ1-5, with unresolved D. V lost 5 bases and J lost 1, with 18 bases in between. CDR3 length equals 17 residues. Germline lookup yields CDR1 KGHSH and CDR2 LQKENI. CDR3 region: CASSTTGSQMSNQPQHF. The CDR3 coding sequence is TGTGCCAGCTCAACCACCGGTTCCCAGATGAGCAATCAGCCCCAGCATTTT.

The chain is built from TRBV7-9 and TRBJ2-3; D unresolved. The CDR3 is 15 amino acids. Trimming cost V 5 bases and J 4 bases, with 16 bases left between them. Germline V lookup: CDR1 SEHNR, CDR2 FQNEAQ (reference sequence). The CDR3 bases are TGTGCCAGCAGCAAGCATTACCAGATGGCAGATACGCAGTATTTT. It yields the protein CASSKHYQMADTQYF. The whole variable domain, remainder taken from reference TRBV7-9 and TRBJ2-3, is DTGVSQNPRHKITKRGQNVTFRCDPISEHNRLYWYRQTLGQGPEFLTYFQNEAQLEKSRLLSDRFSAERPKGSFSTLEIQRTEQGDSAMYLCASSKHYQMADTQYFGPGTRLTVL.